The 28 T cell receptor beta chains listed next were all sequenced from one sample in a study of shared clonotypes between healthy human individuals. Profiling relied on immunoSEQ multiplex PCR, and the TCRdb table lists in-frame clones only, not all of them. The table shows around 2.1 million clones, with about 93% occurring only once. CD45RO-negative cells were positively selected for CCR7, leaving out terminally differentiated effector memory CD45RA+ cells. The sample was naive CD8+ T cells from PBMCs. The receptors come from a man aged 18 to 35 in good health. Some clones in this sample may be carry-over from other donors' samples.

The chain combines TRBV5-6 with TRBJ1-2; 9 bases match TRBD1. CDR3 size: 14 residues. Losses at the gene ends were 3 bases for V and 0 bases for J; bases not matched to a gene: 0. Germline V gene data show CDR1 as SGHDT and CDR2 as YYEEEE. The CDR3 region has the DNA TGTGCCAGCAGCTGGGACAGGGCTAACTATGGCTACACCTTC. This sequence encodes CASSWDRANYGYTF.

The rearrangement uses TRBV25-1 and TRBJ1-4, with a tentative D call TRBD1 (6 bases). Per the germline V gene, CDR1 is MGHDK and CDR2 is SYGVNS. Between the trimmed V and J ends, which lost 4 bases and 8 bases, there was a span of 11 bases. This CDR3 has 13 amino acids. The CDR3 DNA reads TGTGCCAGCAGTGCGCTAGGGGGGGAAAAACTGTTTTTT. It codes for CASSALGGEKLFF.

The V gene is TRBV11-2, the J gene TRBJ2-2, with a tentative D call TRBD2 (5 bases). The CDR3 is 17 residues long. With 5 bases removed from V and 3 bases from J, the gap between germline ends came to 19 bases. Germline assignment: CDR1 SGHAT and CDR2 FQNNGV. The CDR3 bases are TGTGCCAGCAGCACCCCTCGGGATTCGCATGACACCGGGGAGCTGTTTTTT. Translation: CASSTPRDSHDTGELFF. Together with reference TRBV11-2 and TRBJ2-2, the CDR3 gives the full variable domain: EAGVAQSPRYKIIEKRQSVAFWCNPISGHATLYWYQQILGQGPKLLIQFQNNGVVDDSQLPKDRFSAERLKGVDSTLKIQPAKLEDSAVYLCASSTPRDSHDTGELFFGEGSRLTVL.

This clone was recorded once. As DNA, the CDR3 is TGCGCCAGCAGCCAGAGTTACGGAGCGGGGATCATTCAGTACTTC. The encoded protein is CASSQSYGAGIIQYF. The J gene is TRBJ2-4, the V gene TRBV4-1; 7 nucleotides line up with TRBD2. The V gene end was trimmed by 3 bases and the J gene end by 9 bases; junction bases not matched to a gene: 11. Germline values: CDR1 MGHRA, CDR2 YSYEKL. The CDR3 loop spans 15 amino acids.

This clone came up once. This sample also contains other DNA sequences that code for the same CDR3. The rearrangement links TRBV5-1 to TRBJ1-1; 9 bases align to TRBD1. V was clipped by 3 bases and J by 1 base; unmatched bases: 1. Germline CDR1 reads SGHRS; CDR2 reads YFSETQ. This CDR3 is 14 amino acids long. The CDR3 here is CASSSGQGNTEAFF. The CDR3 coding sequence is TGCGCCAGCAGCTCGGGACAGGGGAACACTGAAGCTTTCTTT.

J is TRBJ2-5 and V is TRBV28, with 7 bases lining up with TRBD1. Trimming cost V 6 bases and J 5 bases; bases outside gene matches: 6. This CDR3 spans 13 amino acids. Looked up from germline, CDR1 is MDHEN and CDR2 is SYDVKM. The CDR3 DNA reads TGTGCCAGCAGGGGCAGGGGGATTGAGACCCAGTACTTC. It is translated as CASRGRGIETQYF. Full variable domain (outside the CDR3, taken from reference TRBV28 and TRBJ2-5): DVKVTQSSRYLVKRTGEKVFLECVQDMDHENMFWYRQDPGLGLRLIYFSYDVKMKEKGDIPEGYSVSREKKERFSLILESASTNQTSMYLCASRGRGIETQYFGPGTRLLVL.

V gene TRBV7-8 combines with J gene TRBJ2-7; 7 nucleotides line up with TRBD1. This CDR3 contains 14 residues. With V trimmed by 8 bases and J by 1 base, 8 bases remained unmatched. The V gene's germline CDR1 is SGHVS and CDR2 FQNEAQ. The CDR3: CASGTGTASYEQYF. Here the CDR3 DNA reads TGTGCCAGCGGCACCGGGACAGCTTCCTACGAGCAGTACTTC.

The V gene is TRBV5-1, the J gene TRBJ2-7, with 10 bases aligning to TRBD2. The CDR3 contains 15 residues. Per the germline V gene, CDR1 is SGHRS and CDR2 is YFSETQ. The junction had 3 bases not matched to a gene; V was cut back by 0 bases and J by 3 bases. The CDR3 region has the DNA TGCGCCAGCAGCTTGGGGGGACTAGCGTACTACGAGCAGTACTTC. This codes for CASSLGGLAYYEQYF.

The V call is TRBV19, the J call TRBJ1-2, with D hard to call. Germline V gene sequence: CDR1 LNHDA, CDR2 SQIVND (reference sequence). The V end was cut by 0 bases, the J end by 8 bases, with 10 bases between. The CDR3 is made up of 13 amino acids. CDR3 DNA: TGTGCCAGTAGTATAGATCAGTTCCCGGGCTACACCTTC. Amino acids: CASSIDQFPGYTF.

In regard to this clone: This CDR3 is also generated by other DNA sequences in the sample. V usage is TRBV6-6 and J usage is TRBJ2-1; no reliable D call. CDR1 and CDR2 (germline): MNHNY, SVGAGI (reference sequence). V lost 0 bases to trimming and J lost 7 bases, with 7 bases between them. This CDR3 comprises 13 residues. The CDR3 protein is CASSYSLGNEQFF. CDR3 nucleotides: TGTGCCAGCAGTTACTCGTTAGGGAATGAGCAGTTCTTC.

The genes are TRBV11-1 and TRBJ1-1; D is unresolved. Between the trimmed V and J ends, which lost 5 bases and 0 bases, there was a span of 16 bases. The CDR3 is 16 amino acids. Germline CDR1 and CDR2: SGHAT and FQDESV (reference sequence). The CDR3 DNA follows: TGTGCCAGCAGCCCAAACCTAGCCAGATTGAACACTGAAGCTTTCTTT. Its protein is CASSPNLARLNTEAFF.

The chain employs TRBV28 and TRBJ2-2, with D possibly TRBD1 on 5 matching bases. V dropped 5 bases and J dropped 2 bases, with 15 bases sitting between them. The V gene's germline CDR1 is MDHEN and CDR2 SYDVKM. The CDR3 has 16 amino acids. CDR3 bases: TGTGCCAGCAGTGCTGCGACAGTTTTAAACACCGGGGAGCTGTTTTTT. The encoded protein is CASSAATVLNTGELFF.

The V gene is TRBV5-5, the J gene TRBJ2-7; D unclear. The V end lost 3 bases, the J end lost 3 bases, and 16 bases lay between the germline ends. CDR1 and CDR2 from the germline V gene are SGHKS and YYEKEE (reference sequence). The CDR3 totals 15 residues. The CDR3, as DNA: TGTGCCAGCAGCTCCCTCGCCAGGCTCGACTACGAGCAGTACTTC. Its protein is CASSSLARLDYEQYF.

This clone was seen a single time. The V call is TRBV16, the J call TRBJ2-7; possibly TRBD2 for D (6 bases). Germline V CDR1 and CDR2: KGHSY, FQNENV. The CDR3 runs 15 residues. V lost 4 bases, J lost 0 bases, and 13 bases lay in between. CDR3 coding DNA: TGTGCCAGCAGCCCACCCGGACTAAGCTCCTACGAGCAGTACTTC. This encodes CASSPPGLSSYEQYF.

This chain uses TRBV27 with TRBJ2-7; TRBD1 matches at 9 bases. J gave up 3 bases and V 8 bases, and 8 bases lay outside the gene matches. The CDR3 has 14 residues. Germline V gene data show CDR1 as MNHEY and CDR2 as SMNVEV (reference sequence). The CDR3 DNA is TGTGCCAGCTCGGGACAGGGTATGATCTACGAGCAGTACTTC. This translates into CASSGQGMIYEQYF.

The rearrangement links TRBV7-8 to TRBJ1-2, with 10 nucleotides matching TRBD1. Trimming cost V 5 bases and J 4 bases; bases outside gene matches: 7. The germline CDR1 and CDR2 sequences are SGHVS and FQNEAQ. The CDR3 runs to 15 residues. This chain's CDR3 is CASSQGQGVIYGYTF. DNA of the CDR3: TGTGCCAGCAGCCAAGGACAGGGGGTGATCTATGGCTACACCTTC. Complete variable domain (other parts from reference TRBV7-8 and TRBJ1-2): GAGVSQSPRYKVAKRGQDVALRCDPISGHVSLFWYQQALGQGPEFLTYFQNEAQLDKSGLPSDRFFAERPEGSVSTLKIQRTQQEDSAVYLCASSQGQGVIYGYTFGSGTRLTVV.

The chain links TRBV6-5 to TRBJ2-1; D not certain. Deletions cut 0 bases from V and 3 bases from J, with 6 bases between. Germline CDR1 reads MNHEY; CDR2 reads SVGAGI. The CDR3 runs to 14 residues. The CDR3 coding sequence is TGTGCCAGCAGTTACTCGGAATACTACAATGAGCAGTTCTTC. Protein: CASSYSEYYNEQFF.

As to this clone: This CDR3 is also generated by other DNA sequences in the sample. The chain carries TRBV27 and TRBJ2-1; D not resolved. This CDR3 has 13 amino acids. Looked up from germline, CDR1 is MNHEY and CDR2 is SMNVEV (reference sequence). Deletions cut 8 bases from V and 0 bases from J, with 8 bases between. The CDR3 nucleotides are TGTGCCAGCTCGAGGAGCTCCTACAATGAGCAGTTCTTC. This translates into CASSRSSYNEQFF.

The CDR3 region has the DNA TGTGCCAGCAGCTTTGCTCGGACAGGGTCGTACGAGCAGTACTTC. This codes for CASSFARTGSYEQYF. The chain links TRBV9 to TRBJ2-7; 8 nucleotides align to TRBD1. The V segment lost 4 bases and the J segment 4 bases; nucleotides outside the gene matches: 10. The length of the CDR3 is 15 residues. In germline, CDR1 is SGDLS, CDR2 YYNGEE. The full variable domain, in which reference TRBV9 and TRBJ2-7 provide the parts outside the CDR3, is DSGVTQTPKHLITATGQRVTLRCSPRSGDLSVYWYQQSLDQGLQFLIQYYNGEERAKGNILERFSAQQFPDLHSELNLSSLELGDSALYFCASSFARTGSYEQYFGPGTRLTVT.

The V gene is TRBV5-5, the J gene TRBJ1-5; D perhaps matches TRBD1 (6 bases). This CDR3 comprises 16 residues. V lost 0 bases and J 6 bases, leaving 16 bases between the germline ends. CDR1 is SGHKS and CDR2 is YYEKEE in the germline V gene (reference sequence). Written as DNA, the CDR3 is TGTGCCAGCAGCTTGGGGTTATACAGGGCGGTTCAGCCCCAGCATTTT. Translated, it gives CASSLGLYRAVQPQHF.

Details on this clone: The sample carries other DNA sequences with the same CDR3. J is TRBJ2-1 and V is TRBV15; 7 bases fit TRBD1. Trimming took 6 bases from V and 5 from J; bases not matched to a gene: 4. The CDR3 is 13 amino acids. Germline V gives CDR1 LNHNV, CDR2 YYDKDF (reference sequence). CDR3 residues: CATRRDSDNEQFF. The CDR3 DNA reads as TGTGCCACCAGAAGGGACAGTGACAATGAGCAGTTCTTC.

J is TRBJ2-5 and V is TRBV7-8; TRBD1 matches 7 bases. This CDR3 region has 15 residues. Losses at the gene ends were 0 bases for V and 5 bases for J; bases not matched to a gene: 6. Germline V gives CDR1 SGHVS, CDR2 FQNEAQ. In nucleotides, the CDR3 is TGTGCCAGCAGCTTAGCGTGGGGACAGCATGAGACCCAGTACTTC. Its translation: CASSLAWGQHETQYF.

This rearrangement joins TRBV5-6 to TRBJ1-3, with D possibly matching TRBD1 (6 bases). Germline V gene lookup returns CDR1 SGHDT and CDR2 YYEEEE. V lost 3 bases and J 7 bases, leaving 17 bases between the germline ends. This CDR3 is 15 amino acids long. Here the CDR3 DNA reads TGTGCCAGCAGCTGGGGGGCGGCGCTCGCCAACACCATATATTTT. Protein sequence: CASSWGAALANTIYF.

This chain joins TRBV7-8 and TRBJ1-2, with TRBD1 matching 8 bases. Germline-derived CDR1 and CDR2 are SGHVS and FQNEAQ. The V and J ends lost 5 bases and 4 bases, in that order; junction bases with no gene match: 12. This CDR3 region has 16 residues. The CDR3 reads CASSLSPGGQGYGYTF. The CDR3 region has the DNA TGTGCCAGCAGCCTATCCCCAGGGGGCCAGGGCTATGGCTACACCTTC.

The J gene is TRBJ2-1, the V gene TRBV28; TRBD1 matches 9 bases. The junction had 5 bases not matched to a gene; V was cut back by 2 bases and J by 0 bases. The length of the CDR3 is 17 residues. In germline, CDR1 is MDHEN, CDR2 SYDVKM. The CDR3 region is CASSLDRGKLSYNEQFF. CDR3 DNA: TGTGCCAGCAGTTTAGACAGGGGGAAACTCTCCTACAATGAGCAGTTCTTC.

This clone has only one observation. The chain employs TRBV2 and TRBJ1-2; 9 nucleotides line up with TRBD1. Losses at the gene ends were 7 bases for V and 5 bases for J; bases not matched to a gene: 11. Germline-derived CDR1 and CDR2 are SNHLY and FYNNEI. The CDR3 is 15 residues long. The CDR3 region is CASTQGQGIWYGYTF. CDR3 sequence (DNA): TGTGCCAGCACGCAGGGACAGGGCATATGGTATGGCTACACCTTC.

The V call is TRBV5-1, the J call TRBJ2-7; 7 bases align to TRBD1. The CDR3 loop spans 14 amino acids. Trimming removed 0 bases from V and 5 bases from J; junction bases left unmatched: 5. Germline assignment: CDR1 SGHRS and CDR2 YFSETQ. The CDR3 bases are TGCGCCAGCAGCTTGGAGAGGGGGCTGGACGAGCAGTACTTC. This codes for CASSLERGLDEQYF.

The rearrangement uses TRBV11-2 and TRBJ2-1, with D possibly being TRBD1 or TRBD2 (6 bases each). CDR1 and CDR2 (germline): SGHAT, FQNNGV. Trimming stripped 5 bases from V and 7 bases from J, with 12 bases between. This CDR3 is built from 13 residues. CDR3 in DNA: TGTGCCAGCAGCCTAGGGGGGCCGAATGAGCAGTTCTTC. Protein sequence: CASSLGGPNEQFF.